This T cell receptor (beta chain) is from a study of T-cell reconstitution after alpha-beta-depleted transplantation in children. The study's findings and limits: Diversity and T-cell counts at one year after transplant derived mostly from new T cells.

A TCRbeta library incorporating unique molecular identifiers was prepared. Using its own MiXCR run on the PCR reads, TCRdb lists one record per CDR3 protein. The sample contains some 450,000 distinct CDR3 sequences, about 45% of which appear only once. With respect to this clonotype: What it recognizes is unknown.

Germline CDR1 is SNHLY and CDR2 is FYNNEI. The CDR3 runs to 15 residues. V shed 4 bases, J shed 3 bases, and the junction held 3 bases outside the gene matches. The sequence was obtained from a girl aged 2 to 10 with aplastic anemia, due to receive a stem cell transplant. The V and J genes are TRBV2 and TRBJ2-4; TRBD1 matches 10 bases. Sequencing was performed on PBMCs, taken before TCRalphabeta/CD19-depleted stem cell transplant. CDR3 loop: CASSVWDRGKNIQYF. The CDR3, as DNA: TGTGCCAGCAGTGTATGGGACAGGGGCAAAAACATTCAGTACTTC.